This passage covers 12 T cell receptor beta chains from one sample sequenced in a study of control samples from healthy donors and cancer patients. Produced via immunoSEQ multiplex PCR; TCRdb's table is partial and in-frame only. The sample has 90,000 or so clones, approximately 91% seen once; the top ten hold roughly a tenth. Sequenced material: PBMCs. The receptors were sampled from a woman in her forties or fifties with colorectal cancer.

The CDR3 DNA is TGTGCCAGCTCACCGGACTGGACGAACACTGAAGCTTTCTTT. Its protein is CASSPDWTNTEAFF. This chain connects TRBV18 to TRBJ1-1; D uncertain. The CDR3 is 14 amino acids. Germline CDR1 reads KGHSH; CDR2 reads LQKENI. Between the trimmed V and J ends, which lost 3 bases and 1 base, there was a span of 9 bases.

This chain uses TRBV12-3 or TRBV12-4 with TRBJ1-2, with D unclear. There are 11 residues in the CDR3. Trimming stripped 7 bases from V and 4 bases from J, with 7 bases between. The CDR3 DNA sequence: TGTGCCAGCAAGGGTTCCTATGGCTACACCTTC. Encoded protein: CASKGSYGYTF.

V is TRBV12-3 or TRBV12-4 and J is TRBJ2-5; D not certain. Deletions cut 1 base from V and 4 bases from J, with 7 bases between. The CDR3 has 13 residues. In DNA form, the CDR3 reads TGTGCCAGCAGTTTAGGTAGCCCAGAGACCCAGTACTTC. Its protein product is CASSLGSPETQYF.

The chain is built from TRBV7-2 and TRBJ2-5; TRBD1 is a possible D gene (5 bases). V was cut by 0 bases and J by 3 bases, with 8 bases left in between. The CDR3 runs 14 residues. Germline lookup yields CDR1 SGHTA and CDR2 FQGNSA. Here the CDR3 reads CASSLAGPKETQYF. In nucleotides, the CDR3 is TGTGCCAGCAGCTTAGCGGGGCCTAAAGAGACCCAGTACTTC.

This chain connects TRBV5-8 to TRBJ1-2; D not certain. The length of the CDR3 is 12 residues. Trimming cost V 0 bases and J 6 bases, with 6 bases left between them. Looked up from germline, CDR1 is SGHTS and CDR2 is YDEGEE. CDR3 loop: CASSLAIHGYTF. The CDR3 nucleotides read TGTGCCAGCAGCTTGGCGATTCATGGCTACACCTTC.

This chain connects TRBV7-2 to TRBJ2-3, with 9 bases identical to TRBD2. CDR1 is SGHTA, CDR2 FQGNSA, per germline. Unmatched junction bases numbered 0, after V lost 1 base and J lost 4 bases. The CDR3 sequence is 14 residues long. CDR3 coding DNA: TGTGCCAGCAGCTTAGGCGGGGGGGCAGATACGCAGTATTTT. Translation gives CASSLGGGADTQYF.

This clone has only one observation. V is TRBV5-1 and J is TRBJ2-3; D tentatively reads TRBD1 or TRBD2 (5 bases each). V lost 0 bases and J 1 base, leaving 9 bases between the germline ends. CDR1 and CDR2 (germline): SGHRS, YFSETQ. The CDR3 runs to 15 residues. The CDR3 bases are TGCGCCAGCAGCTTGGGAGGGGATGGCACAGATACGCAGTATTTT. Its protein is CASSLGGDGTDTQYF. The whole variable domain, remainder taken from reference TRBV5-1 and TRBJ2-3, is KAGVTQTPRYLIKTRGQQVTLSCSPISGHRSVSWYQQTPGQGLQFLFEYFSETQRNKGNFPGRFSGRQFSNSRSEMNVSTLELGDSALYLCASSLGGDGTDTQYFGPGTRLTVL.

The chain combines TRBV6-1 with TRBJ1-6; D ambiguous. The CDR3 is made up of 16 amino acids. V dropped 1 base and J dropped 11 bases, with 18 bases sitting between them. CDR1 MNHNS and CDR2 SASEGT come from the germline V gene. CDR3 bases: TGTGCCAGCAGTGAAGAGCCTACCCTCCCAACGCCACCCCTCCACTTT. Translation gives CASSEEPTLPTPPLHF.

The CDR3 region is CASFFEGETQYF. The DNA for the CDR3 is TGCGCCAGCTTCTTTGAGGGGGAGACCCAGTACTTC. This chain connects TRBV5-1 to TRBJ2-5; D possibly uses TRBD1 or TRBD2 (5 bases each). CDR1 and CDR2 (germline): SGHRS, YFSETQ. V dropped 7 bases and J dropped 5 bases, with 12 bases sitting between them. The CDR3 length is 12 residues.

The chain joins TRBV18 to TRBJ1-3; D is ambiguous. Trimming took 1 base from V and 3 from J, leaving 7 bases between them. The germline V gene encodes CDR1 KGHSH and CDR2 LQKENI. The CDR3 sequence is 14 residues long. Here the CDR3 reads CASSPRAIGNTIYF. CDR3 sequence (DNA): TGTGCCAGCTCACCACGGGCAATTGGAAACACCATATATTTT.

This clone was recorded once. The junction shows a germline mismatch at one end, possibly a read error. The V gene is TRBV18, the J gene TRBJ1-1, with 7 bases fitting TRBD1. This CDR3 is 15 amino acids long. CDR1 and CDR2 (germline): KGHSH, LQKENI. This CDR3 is CASSPQRQGDTEAFF. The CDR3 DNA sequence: TGTGCCAGCTCCCCACAACGACAGGGCGACACTGAAGCTTTCTTT. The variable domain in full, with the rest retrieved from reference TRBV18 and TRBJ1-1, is NAGVMQNPRHLVRRRGQEARLRCSPMKGHSHVYWYRQLPEEGLKFMVYLQKENIIDESGMPKERFSAEFPKEGPSILRIQQVVRGDSAAYFCASSPQRQGDTEAFFGQGTRLTVV.

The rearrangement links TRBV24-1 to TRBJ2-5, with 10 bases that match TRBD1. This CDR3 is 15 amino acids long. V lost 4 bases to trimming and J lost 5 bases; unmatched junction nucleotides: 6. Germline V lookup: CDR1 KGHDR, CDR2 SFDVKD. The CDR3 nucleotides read TGTGCCACCAGTGAAAAAATGGACAGGGGGGAGACCCAGTACTTC. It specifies CATSEKMDRGETQYF.